This T cell receptor beta chain was sequenced for a study of blood T cell repertoires in COVID-19. Study summary: T cells, B-cell-depleted T cells, or PBMCs supplied cDNA or gDNA.

Germline V gene sequence: CDR1 LNHDA, CDR2 SQIVND (reference sequence). Trimming cost V 4 bases and J 8 bases; bases outside gene matches: 9. The CDR3 spans 15 residues. Assay used: immunoSEQ multiplex PCR; TCRdb lists only in-frame clones, some missing. Seen here are around 380,000 clones, roughly 86% observed once, and the top ten hold 1% to 1.5%. Researchers sorted participants into cohorts using their self-reported clinical history. Donors of Cohort 3 who recovered were those that had two negative PCRs, clearance, or symptom resolution. What was sequenced was PBMCs or T cells enriched from blood (not recorded which). The sequence was obtained from a man younger than 40 who had recovered from COVID-19. The chain is built from TRBV19 and TRBJ2-1; 9 bases are shared with TRBD2. The CDR3 loop is CASSSGGASVYEQFF. DNA of the CDR3: TGTGCCAGTAGTAGCGGGGGGGCCTCAGTTTATGAGCAGTTCTTC. Complete variable domain (other parts from reference TRBV19 and TRBJ2-1): DGGITQSPKYLFRKEGQNVTLSCEQNLNHDAMYWYRQDPGQGLRLIYYSQIVNDFQKGDIAEGYSVSREKKESFPLTVTSAQKNPTAFYLCASSSGGASVYEQFFGPGTRLTVL.